A selection of T cell receptor beta chains follows, all from one sample in a study of T cell repertoires in cytomegalovirus infection. TCRdb recomputed calls from the reads with MiXCR, one row per CDR3 protein. The sample has about 69,000 distinct CDR3 sequences; approximately 30% are singletons. The antigens these receptors bind are not known. The sequenced sample was CD8+ T cells from cultured PBMCs, obtained from culture after CMV antigen stimulation. Every receptor here comes from a human donor in good health (CMV status not recorded). Some clones in this sample may be carry-over from other donors' samples. Each CDR3 is given with its conserved first and last residue. A D gene is named only where the DNA matches it firmly. Clone size is not always given. Where it is, it says once, few, many or a class for expanded clones.

CDR3nt,CDR3aa,j_gene,v_gene,d_gene,abundance
TGTGCCAGAAGCTTGGTGGGGGAGCGATCGAACACTGAAGCTTTCTTT,CARSLVGERSNTEAFF,TRBJ1-1,TRBV5-3,-,few
TGTGCCAGCAGTTTAAACGCTGGAGCACCCCTCCACTTT,CASSLNAGAPLHF,TRBJ1-6,TRBV12-3/TRBV12-4,-,few
TGTGCCATCAGTTCGCCCGAAGGACTAGCGGATGGGACAGATACGCAGTATTTT,CAISSPEGLADGTDTQYF,TRBJ2-3,TRBV10-3,TRBD2,-
TGTGCCAGCAGGCTAGGACAGGGGGTTGAAGCTTTCTTT,CASRLGQGVEAFF,TRBJ1-1,TRBV12-3/TRBV12-4,TRBD1,-
TGTGCCAGCAGTTTAGTTTTGTTACCCCAAGCCCAGTATTTT,CASSLVLLPQAQYF,TRBJ2-3,TRBV28,-,many
TGCGCCAGCAGCCAAGATCAGGGGGGTTCCGGGGAGCTGTTTTTT,CASSQDQGGSGELFF,TRBJ2-2,TRBV4-3,-,few
TGTGCCAGCAGCCCTCACCAGGGAAGCGAGCAGTACTTC,CASSPHQGSEQYF,TRBJ2-7,TRBV4-2,-,many
TGTGCCAGCGGCGGGCAGAAAAACATTCAGTACTTC,CASGGQKNIQYF,TRBJ2-4,TRBV27,-,-
TGTGCCAGCAGTCCTAGCGGGGGAAGCTCCTACAATGAGCAGTTCTTC,CASSPSGGSSYNEQFF,TRBJ2-1,TRBV27,TRBD2,many
TGTGCCACCGACAGGGACCCAGTTAACTATGGCTACACCTTC,CATDRDPVNYGYTF,TRBJ1-2,TRBV7-8,TRBD1,many